Listed here is a single T cell receptor beta chain. Its specificity is not known. The record originates from a study of cytomegalovirus exposure and HLA in healthy donors. There were likely unrecorded immune exposures, though donors were nominally healthy when sampled. Primers included in the PCR were 60 Vbeta and 13 Jbeta primers. Profiled with immunoSEQ multiplex PCR; TCRdb holds only in-frame clones, not every one. The profile shows around 70,000 clones, roughly 71% of them singletons. V lost 5 bases to trimming and J lost 6 bases; unmatched junction nucleotides: 6. This CDR3 contains 13 residues. Germline V gene sequence: CDR1 SQVTM, CDR2 ANQGSEA. Study-level results: Accurate prediction of HLA-A and HLA-B alleles (for most subjects) was reportedly achieved from TCR beta sequences. The dataset shows that most TCR sequences were rare, while some public TCRs occurred in many donors.

The material sequenced was PBMCs. This TCR was recovered from a man between 65 and 79 years old in good health and CMV-seronegative. J is TRBJ2-1 and V is TRBV29-1, with 8 bases matching TRBD2. The CDR3 DNA sequence: TGCAGCGTTTTCCGGGGGGGGACCAATGAGCAGTTCTTC. Protein product: CSVFRGGTNEQFF.